These 27 T cell receptor beta chains came from one sample sequenced in a study of siplizumab effects on memory and regulatory T cells. TCRdb's copy holds only in-frame clones and misses some; the assay was immunoSEQ multiplex PCR. The sample lists some 100,000 clones, 75% to 95% occurring once. Sequenced material: CD4+ T cells sorted from blood. The receptors here all came from a human donor in good health. Some clones in this sample may be carry-over from other donors' samples.

The genes are TRBV30 and TRBJ2-3; 8 bases align to TRBD2. The CDR3 length is 14 residues. V lost 2 bases and J lost 4; bases outside the gene matches: 5. Germline-derived CDR1 and CDR2 are GTSNPN and SVGIG (reference sequence). CDR3 region: CAWSSSGSPDTQYF. The CDR3 coding sequence is TGTGCCTGGAGTTCGAGCGGGAGCCCAGATACGCAGTATTTT.

The chain joins TRBV2 to TRBJ1-1, with D unresolved. V dropped 9 bases and J dropped 3 bases, with 5 bases sitting between them. The CDR3 spans 10 residues. Germline loops: CDR1 SNHLY, CDR2 FYNNEI. CDR3 sequence: CARGYTEAFF. The CDR3 DNA sequence: TGTGCCAGGGGGTACACTGAAGCTTTCTTT.

This chain links TRBV5-5 with TRBJ2-3, with TRBD2 matching 12 bases. The CDR3 runs 16 residues. Per germline, CDR1 SGHKS and CDR2 YYEKEE (reference sequence). V lost 4 bases, J lost 0 bases, and 3 bases stayed unmatched. CDR3 bases: TGTGCCAGCAGCCTGGGACTAGCGGGTAGCACAGATACGCAGTATTTT. Amino acids: CASSLGLAGSTDTQYF. The entire variable domain, with the rest obtained from reference TRBV5-5 and TRBJ2-3, is as follows: DAGVTQSPTHLIKTRGQQVTLRCSPISGHKSVSWYQQVLGQGPQFIFQYYEKEERGRGNFPDRFSARQFPNYSSELNVNALLLGDSALYLCASSLGLAGSTDTQYFGPGTRLTVL.

The rearrangement uses TRBV19 and TRBJ2-2; D perhaps matches TRBD2 (6 bases). Germline CDR1 LNHDA, CDR2 SQIVND (reference sequence). Trimming shortened V by 7 bases and J by 5 bases, and 17 bases separated the two germline ends. This CDR3 is 15 amino acids long. CDR3 DNA: TGTGCCAGTATGACGGCGGGACGGTATACCGGGGAGCTGTTTTTT. It encodes CASMTAGRYTGELFF.

This chain links TRBV6-5 with TRBJ2-5; D is ambiguous. Per the germline V gene, CDR1 is MNHEY and CDR2 is SVGAGI. Trimming took 2 bases from V and 5 from J, leaving 15 bases between them. The CDR3 is 15 amino acids. The CDR3 sequence: CASSYGSTLPETQYF. The CDR3 DNA sequence: TGTGCCAGCAGTTACGGCTCTACACTACCGGAGACCCAGTACTTC.

The chain couples TRBV19 to TRBJ1-2; a weak D match, TRBD1 (6 bases). Germline lookup yields CDR1 LNHDA and CDR2 SQIVND (reference sequence). This CDR3 comprises 15 residues. V lost 5 bases, J lost 7 bases, and 20 bases lay in between. CDR3 amino acids: CASSFRDRKGGGYTF. The CDR3 DNA reads as TGTGCCAGTAGTTTCCGGGACCGCAAGGGGGGTGGCTACACCTTC.

V is TRBV19 and J is TRBJ1-3; no firm D call. The CDR3 length is 15 residues. The V gene's germline CDR1 is LNHDA and CDR2 SQIVND (reference sequence). Trimming took 3 bases from V and 3 from J, leaving 12 bases between them. CDR3 sequence: CASSIWQAFGNTIYF. The CDR3 DNA sequence: TGTGCCAGTAGTATTTGGCAGGCGTTTGGAAACACCATATATTTT.

This chain joins TRBV4-1 and TRBJ1-2; a possible D gene is TRBD1 (5 bases). The CDR3 runs to 14 residues. V lost 3 bases to trimming and J lost 0 bases, with 8 bases between them. Germline assignment: CDR1 MGHRA and CDR2 YSYEKL. The CDR3 reads CASSQTTANYGYTF. In nucleotides, the CDR3 is TGCGCCAGCAGCCAGACGACAGCTAACTATGGCTACACCTTC.

The chain links TRBV10-2 to TRBJ1-1; the D gene is possibly TRBD1 (6 bases). Germline values: CDR1 WSHSY, CDR2 SAAADI. The CDR3 covers 13 residues. With 7 bases removed from V and 6 bases from J, the gap between germline ends came to 15 bases. The CDR3 coding sequence is TGCGCCAGCACTGCCCGGGGACATTCTGAAGCTTTCTTT. Translating gives CASTARGHSEAFF.

The chain combines TRBV28 with TRBJ2-2, with D possibly matching TRBD2 (5 bases). The V end was cut by 6 bases, the J end by 4 bases, with 12 bases between. CDR3 length: 14 amino acids. CDR1 MDHEN and CDR2 SYDVKM come from the germline V gene. DNA of the CDR3: TGTGCCAGCAGGACGAGCGAGGGCACCGGGGAGCTGTTTTTT. Translated, it gives CASRTSEGTGELFF. Filled out from reference TRBV28 and TRBJ2-2, the complete variable domain reads DVKVTQSSRYLVKRTGEKVFLECVQDMDHENMFWYRQDPGLGLRLIYFSYDVKMKEKGDIPEGYSVSREKKERFSLILESASTNQTSMYLCASRTSEGTGELFFGEGSRLTVL.

The V call is TRBV11-2, the J call TRBJ2-7, with D maybe TRBD2 (5 bases). V lost 1 base and J 6 bases, leaving 16 bases between the germline ends. The germline V gene encodes CDR1 SGHAT and CDR2 FQNNGV. CDR3 length: 15 residues. The CDR3 DNA is TGTGCCAGCAGCTTAGGGTCCAGCGGTATAACCGAGCAGTACTTC. It codes for CASSLGSSGITEQYF.

This clone was counted only a few times. CDR3 sequence: CASSQMYEQYF. CDR3 coding DNA: TGTGCCAGCTCCCAAATGTACGAGCAGTACTTC. The chain combines TRBV2 with TRBJ2-7; D unresolved. The ends were cut back, 8 bases at V and 4 bases at J, with 9 bases in the middle. The germline V gene encodes CDR1 SNHLY and CDR2 FYNNEI. The CDR3 runs 11 residues.

This chain connects TRBV5-6 to TRBJ2-1; D unresolved. Germline V gives CDR1 SGHDT, CDR2 YYEEEE. This CDR3 is 11 amino acids long. V lost 3 bases and J lost 5, with 3 bases in between. CDR3 DNA: TGTGCCAGCAGCTATCACAATGAGCAGTTCTTC. This encodes CASSYHNEQFF.

The chain has TRBV27 and TRBJ1-5; a possible D gene is TRBD1 (5 bases). Germline V gene lookup returns CDR1 MNHEY and CDR2 SMNVEV (reference sequence). Between the trimmed V and J ends, which lost 8 bases and 3 bases, there was a span of 14 bases. The CDR3 contains 14 residues. The CDR3 loop is CASGHIGNNQPQHF. In nucleotides, the CDR3 is TGTGCCAGCGGACATATAGGGAACAATCAGCCCCAGCATTTT.

This chain links TRBV5-6 with TRBJ2-5; the match to TRBD1 covers 11 bases. The DNA end is a closer match to TRBJ2-7, so the J assignment may be wrong. The CDR3 consists of 16 residues. The germline V gene encodes CDR1 SGHDT and CDR2 YYEEEE. Here the CDR3 DNA reads TGTGCCAGCAGACACGGACAGGGGGCCATCTCCTACGAGCAGTACTTC. Its protein is CASRHGQGAISYEQYF.

This chain links TRBV19 with TRBJ1-4; D is unresolved. The CDR3 sequence is 14 residues long. V was clipped by 10 bases and J by 0 bases, with 12 bases between them. Germline CDR1 is LNHDA and CDR2 is SQIVND (reference sequence). The CDR3 nucleotides read TGTGCCACCTCATGGCGTGCAACTAATGAAAAACTGTTTTTT. Residues: CATSWRATNEKLFF.

V usage is TRBV18 and J usage is TRBJ1-5; D ambiguous. In germline, CDR1 is KGHSH, CDR2 LQKENI. The length of the CDR3 is 15 residues. V lost 2 bases, J lost 1 base, and 9 bases lay in between. The CDR3 DNA follows: TGTGCCAGCTCACCAGGAGGCAGAAGCAATCAGCCCCAGCATTTT. Translating it yields CASSPGGRSNQPQHF.

The chain combines TRBV15 with TRBJ2-5, with TRBD2 matching 7 bases. This CDR3 has 13 amino acids. Per germline, CDR1 LNHNV and CDR2 YYDKDF (reference sequence). V dropped 2 bases and J dropped 5; count of bases not matched to a gene: 2. CDR3 region: CATSRLAEETQYF. In DNA, the CDR3 is TGTGCCACCAGCAGACTAGCGGAGGAGACCCAGTACTTC.

The chain carries TRBV9 and TRBJ2-7; D gene unclear. V shed 0 bases and J shed 0 bases, with 7 bases lying between them. CDR1 is SGDLS, CDR2 YYNGEE, per germline. This CDR3 has 14 amino acids. CDR3 region: CASSVGQTSYEQYF. In DNA, the CDR3 is TGTGCCAGCAGCGTAGGTCAGACCTCCTACGAGCAGTACTTC.

V gene TRBV28 combines with J gene TRBJ1-3; a possible D gene is TRBD1 (5 bases). The CDR3 has 16 residues. The V end was cut by 2 bases, the J end by 1 base, with 12 bases between. The germline V gene encodes CDR1 MDHEN and CDR2 SYDVKM. In DNA, the CDR3 is TGTGCCAGCAGTTTACGGGGGGGGTATTCTGGAAACACCATATATTTT. This translates into CASSLRGGYSGNTIYF.

This rearrangement joins TRBV19 to TRBJ1-2; no clear D. This CDR3 contains 11 residues. The V end lost 4 bases, the J end lost 8 bases, and 8 bases lay between the germline ends. The germline V gene has CDR1 LNHDA and CDR2 SQIVND (reference sequence). This chain's CDR3 is CASSNPSGYTF. CDR3 nucleotide sequence: TGTGCCAGTAGTAACCCTTCCGGCTACACCTTC.

The chain recombines TRBV25-1 with TRBJ2-7, with a possible D match to TRBD1 (5 bases). CDR1 MGHDK and CDR2 SYGVNS come from the germline V gene. Trimming cost V 8 bases and J 0 bases, with 23 bases left between them. The CDR3 contains 17 residues. Written as DNA, the CDR3 is TGTGCCAGCGGAAGGCCCCGTGCCGACAGCAGCTCCTACGAGCAGTACTTC. Translating it yields CASGRPRADSSSYEQYF.

This chain uses TRBV19 with TRBJ2-7, with 9 bases identical to TRBD1. The CDR3 is 19 residues long. Germline assignment: CDR1 LNHDA and CDR2 SQIVND (reference sequence). After removal of 1 base from V and 6 bases from J, the junction contained 19 bases not matched to a gene. The CDR3 region is CASSIAERTDRGFRGEQYF. Here the CDR3 DNA reads TGTGCCAGTAGTATAGCGGAGAGAACGGACAGGGGATTTAGGGGCGAGCAGTACTTC.

The gene calls are TRBV4-1 and TRBJ2-1; 10 bases agree with TRBD2. V trimming: 0 bases; J trimming: 1 base; junction bases outside the gene matches: 0. Germline V gene sequence: CDR1 MGHRA, CDR2 YSYEKL. The CDR3 has 16 residues. The DNA for the CDR3 is TGCGCCAGCAGCCAAGAGACTAGCGGGTCCTACAATGAGCAGTTCTTC. Amino acids: CASSQETSGSYNEQFF.

This chain links TRBV19 with TRBJ2-3; a weak D match, TRBD2 (5 bases). The CDR3 loop spans 18 amino acids. V was shortened by 1 base and J by 0 bases, with 17 bases between the two germline ends. Per the germline V gene, CDR1 is LNHDA and CDR2 is SQIVND (reference sequence). The CDR3 loop reads CASSIASGTLTSTDTQYF. The DNA of the CDR3 is TGTGCCAGTAGTATAGCCAGCGGAACTCTTACTAGCACAGATACGCAGTATTTT.

V is TRBV29-1 and J is TRBJ2-7; 11 bases agree with TRBD2. This CDR3 is 13 amino acids long. V lost 4 bases and J lost 3; bases outside the gene matches: 2. Germline V gene sequence: CDR1 SQVTM, CDR2 ANQGSEA. CDR3: CSVATSGSYEQYF. The CDR3, as DNA: TGCAGCGTTGCCACTAGCGGGAGCTACGAGCAGTACTTC.

J is TRBJ1-2 and V is TRBV18; D is ambiguous. CDR1 KGHSH and CDR2 LQKENI come from the germline V gene. Between the trimmed V and J ends, which lost 1 base and 9 bases, there was a span of 12 bases. There are 13 residues in the CDR3. CDR3 sequence: CASSPQWEGSYTF. DNA for the CDR3: TGTGCCAGCTCACCACAATGGGAGGGTAGCTACACCTTC. Complete variable domain (other parts from reference TRBV18 and TRBJ1-2): NAGVMQNPRHLVRRRGQEARLRCSPMKGHSHVYWYRQLPEEGLKFMVYLQKENIIDESGMPKERFSAEFPKEGPSILRIQQVVRGDSAAYFCASSPQWEGSYTFGSGTRLTVV.